These T cell receptor beta chains were read from a single sample in a study of T cell repertoires in cytomegalovirus infection. TCRdb independently ran MiXCR on the reads; one entry per CDR3 protein. The sample carries more than 85,000 distinct CDR3 sequences, about 22% recorded once. The source material was CD8+ T cells from PBMCs. The receptors come from a human donor in good health (CMV status not recorded). Some clones in this sample may be carry-over from other donors' samples. Each CDR3 is given with its conserved first and last residue. The order of the fields is D gene, J gene, V gene, clone size, CDR3 protein, CDR3 DNA. The D gene is left open where the match is weak. Size tells how often a clone was seen (once, few, many) or the class of an expanded clone, and some rows leave it out.

d_call: -
j_call: TRBJ1-1
v_call: TRBV28
clone_size: few
cdr3_aa: CASRGEVKAEAFF
cdr3_nt: TGTGCCAGTAGGGGGGAGGTGAAGGCTGAAGCTTTCTTT

d_call: -
j_call: TRBJ1-2
v_call: TRBV7-2
clone_size: -
cdr3_aa: CASSHNRYGYTF
cdr3_nt: TGTGCCAGCAGCCACAATCGATATGGCTACACCTTC

d_call: -
j_call: TRBJ2-7
v_call: TRBV28
clone_size: few
cdr3_aa: CASSIGRAYEQYF
cdr3_nt: TGTGCCAGCAGTATAGGACGGGCCTACGAGCAGTACTTC

d_call: -
j_call: TRBJ1-4
v_call: TRBV7-8
clone_size: many
cdr3_aa: CASSLELKETTNEKLFF
cdr3_nt: TGTGCCAGCAGCTTAGAGCTCAAGGAGACAACTAATGAAAAACTGTTTTTT

d_call: -
j_call: TRBJ1-1
v_call: TRBV4-1
clone_size: few
cdr3_aa: CASSQDLGRGTEAFF
cdr3_nt: TGCGCCAGCAGCCAAGATCTGGGTAGGGGCACTGAAGCTTTCTTT

d_call: -
j_call: TRBJ2-7
v_call: TRBV29-1
clone_size: -
cdr3_aa: CSVEDQDSSTYEQYF
cdr3_nt: TGCAGCGTTGAAGATCAAGATAGTAGCACCTACGAGCAGTACTTC

d_call: -
j_call: TRBJ2-7
v_call: TRBV6-1
clone_size: many
cdr3_aa: CASSEFGLDGYYEQYF
cdr3_nt: TGTGCCAGCAGTGAATTCGGCTTGGACGGATACTACGAGCAGTACTTC

d_call: -
j_call: TRBJ2-7
v_call: TRBV12-3/TRBV12-4
clone_size: -
cdr3_aa: CASSQQETYEQYF
cdr3_nt: TGTGCCAGCAGCCAACAAGAAACCTACGAGCAGTACTTC

d_call: -
j_call: TRBJ2-7
v_call: TRBV7-9
clone_size: few
cdr3_aa: CASRNGQLNEQYF
cdr3_nt: TGTGCCAGCAGAAACGGACAGCTCAACGAGCAGTACTTC

d_call: -
j_call: TRBJ1-5
v_call: TRBV19
clone_size: -
cdr3_aa: CASRMSGRPQHF
cdr3_nt: TGTGCCAGTCGGATGAGCGGGCGGCCCCAGCATTTT

d_call: TRBD1
j_call: TRBJ2-5
v_call: TRBV7-9
clone_size: many
cdr3_aa: CASSIIPPGQGAETQYF
cdr3_nt: TGTGCCAGCAGCATCATCCCCCCCGGACAGGGGGCGGAGACCCAGTACTTC

d_call: -
j_call: TRBJ2-7
v_call: TRBV2
clone_size: few
cdr3_aa: CASSETTEQYF
cdr3_nt: TGTGCCAGCAGTGAGACCACAGAGCAGTACTTC

d_call: -
j_call: TRBJ1-2
v_call: TRBV20-1
clone_size: -
cdr3_aa: CSARDGDSSYGYTF
cdr3_nt: TGCAGTGCTAGAGATGGGGACTCGAGCTATGGCTACACCTTC

d_call: TRBD2
j_call: TRBJ2-3
v_call: TRBV20-1
clone_size: -
cdr3_aa: CSARGLAGDTDTQYF
cdr3_nt: TGCAGTGCTAGAGGTCTAGCGGGGGACACAGATACGCAGTATTTT

d_call: TRBD1
j_call: TRBJ2-2
v_call: TRBV7-6
clone_size: -
cdr3_aa: CASRGLDRGGGELFF
cdr3_nt: TGTGCCAGCAGGGGCCTAGACAGGGGCGGCGGGGAGCTGTTTTTT

d_call: -
j_call: TRBJ2-7
v_call: TRBV2
clone_size: -
cdr3_aa: CASSELTINYEQYF
cdr3_nt: TGTGCCAGCAGTGAATTAACAATAAACTACGAGCAGTACTTC

d_call: TRBD1
j_call: TRBJ1-1
v_call: TRBV3-1
clone_size: few
cdr3_aa: CASRPSDRLNTEAFF
cdr3_nt: TGTGCCAGCAGACCCTCGGACAGGCTGAACACTGAAGCTTTCTTT

d_call: TRBD1
j_call: TRBJ2-2
v_call: TRBV4-3
clone_size: few
cdr3_aa: CASSQGRRQGDTGELFF
cdr3_nt: TGCGCCAGCAGCCAAGGGAGAAGGCAGGGGGACACCGGGGAGCTGTTTTTT

d_call: TRBD1
j_call: TRBJ1-4
v_call: TRBV19
clone_size: medium-sized
cdr3_aa: CASSPRAGQGNEKLFF
cdr3_nt: TGTGCCAGTAGTCCACGGGCTGGACAGGGAAATGAAAAACTGTTTTTT

d_call: TRBD1
j_call: TRBJ2-7
v_call: TRBV7-9
clone_size: many
cdr3_aa: CASSLDGTGVDEQYF
cdr3_nt: TGTGCCAGCAGCTTAGATGGGACAGGGGTAGACGAGCAGTACTTC

d_call: -
j_call: TRBJ1-1
v_call: TRBV6-2/TRBV6-3
clone_size: -
cdr3_aa: CAIRALNTEAFF
cdr3_nt: TGTGCCATCCGGGCCCTGAACACTGAAGCTTTCTTT

d_call: TRBD1
j_call: TRBJ2-7
v_call: TRBV7-2
clone_size: many
cdr3_aa: CASSRQPGQGLYEQYF
cdr3_nt: TGTGCCAGCAGCCGGCAACCGGGACAGGGGCTTTACGAGCAGTACTTC

d_call: -
j_call: TRBJ2-5
v_call: TRBV28
clone_size: -
cdr3_aa: CASSPPGGETQYF
cdr3_nt: TGTGCCAGCAGTCCCCCGGGCGGGGAGACCCAGTACTTC